This record covers a single TCR beta chain. The sample belongs to a study of blood T cell repertoires in COVID-19. Overall study: From T cells, B-cell-depleted T cells, or PBMCs came the material, which was cDNA or gDNA.

The length of the CDR3 is 13 residues. The V end was cut by 8 bases, the J end by 0 bases, with 10 bases between. Categorization into cohorts depended on clinical history that participants reported. Recovered participants had two consecutive negative NP/OP PCR tests, healthcare professional clearance, or symptom resolution. Original handling: Reference gene primer amplification gave estimated nucleated cell counts. Only in-frame clones appear in the TCRdb table, and some are missing; sequencing was by immunoSEQ multiplex PCR. V and J calls and clone size are those listed in that table; D and trimming were worked out from the DNA. The repertoire holds about 410,000 clones, with 90% as singletons.

The clonotype comes from a man between 18 and 35 years old who had recovered from COVID-19. The gene calls are TRBV12-3 or TRBV12-4 and TRBJ1-1, with D unresolved. The sequenced sample was PBMCs or T cells enriched from blood (not recorded which). This CDR3 reads CASRAVMNTEAFF. The CDR3 DNA is TGTGCCAGCCGTGCAGTCATGAACACTGAAGCTTTCTTT.